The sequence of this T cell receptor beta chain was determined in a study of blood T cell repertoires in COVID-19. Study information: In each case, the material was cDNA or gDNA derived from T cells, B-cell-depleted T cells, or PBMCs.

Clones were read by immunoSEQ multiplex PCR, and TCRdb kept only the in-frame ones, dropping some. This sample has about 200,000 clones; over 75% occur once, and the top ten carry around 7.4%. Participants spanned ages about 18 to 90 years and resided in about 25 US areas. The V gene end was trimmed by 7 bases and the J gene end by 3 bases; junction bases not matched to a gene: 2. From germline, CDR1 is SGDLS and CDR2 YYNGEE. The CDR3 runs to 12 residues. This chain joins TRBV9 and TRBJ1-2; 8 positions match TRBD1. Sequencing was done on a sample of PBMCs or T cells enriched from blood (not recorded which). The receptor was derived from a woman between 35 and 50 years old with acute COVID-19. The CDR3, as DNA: TGTGCCAGCTACAGGGGGGACTATGGCTACACCTTC. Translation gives CASYRGDYGYTF.